The clone carrying this T cell receptor beta chain has only a few counts. The sample is drawn from a study of blood T cell repertoires in COVID-19. The overall study: T cells, B-cell-depleted T cells, or PBMCs supplied cDNA or gDNA.

Per the authors' pipeline: Estimated nucleated cell counts came from reference gene primer amplification. Data came from immunoSEQ multiplex PCR; TCRdb stores just in-frame clones and leaves some out. The V and J calls and clone size are taken from that table; D and trimming were inferred from the DNA. Altogether about 200,000 clones are present, about nine tenths being singletons, with the ten largest covering roughly 1.6%. CDR3 length: 15 amino acids. Trimming cost V 4 bases and J 2 bases, with 15 bases left between them. CDR1 is LGHDT and CDR2 is YNNKEL in the germline V gene (reference sequence).

V is TRBV3-1 (or the pseudogene TRBV3-2) and J is TRBJ2-7; the D is unclear. Sequenced input: peripheral blood. The source is a man younger than 35 with active or convalescent COVID-19. CDR3 in DNA: TGTGCCAGCAGCCTAATAGTGTTTCCTCCCTACGAGCAGTACTTC. As protein: CASSLIVFPPYEQYF.